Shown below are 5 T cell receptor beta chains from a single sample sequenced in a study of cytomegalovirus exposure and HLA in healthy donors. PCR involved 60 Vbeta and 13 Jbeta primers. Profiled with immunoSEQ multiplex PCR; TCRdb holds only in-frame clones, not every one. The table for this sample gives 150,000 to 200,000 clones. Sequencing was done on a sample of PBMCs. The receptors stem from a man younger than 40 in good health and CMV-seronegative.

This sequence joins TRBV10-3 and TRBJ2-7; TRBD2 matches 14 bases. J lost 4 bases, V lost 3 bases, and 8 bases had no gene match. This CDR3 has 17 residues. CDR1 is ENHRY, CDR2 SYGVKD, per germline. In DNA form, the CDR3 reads TGTGCCATCAGTGATCCGGGACTAGCGGGAGTTTGGTACGAGCAGTACTTC. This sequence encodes CAISDPGLAGVWYEQYF.

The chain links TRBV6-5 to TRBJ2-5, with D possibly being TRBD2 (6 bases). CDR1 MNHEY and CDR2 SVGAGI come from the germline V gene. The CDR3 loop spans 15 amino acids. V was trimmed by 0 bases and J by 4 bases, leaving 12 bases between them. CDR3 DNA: TGTGCCAGCAGTTACTCTGGCGGGACGGGAGAGACCCAGTACTTC. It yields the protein CASSYSGGTGETQYF.

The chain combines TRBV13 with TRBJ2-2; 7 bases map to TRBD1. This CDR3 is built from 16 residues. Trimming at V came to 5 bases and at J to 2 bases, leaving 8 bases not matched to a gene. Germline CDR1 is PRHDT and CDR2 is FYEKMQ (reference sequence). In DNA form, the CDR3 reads TGTGCCAGCAGCCCAACCGGGACAGTAAACACCGGGGAGCTGTTTTTT. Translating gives CASSPTGTVNTGELFF. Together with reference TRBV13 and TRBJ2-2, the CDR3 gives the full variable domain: AAGVIQSPRHLIKEKRETATLKCYPIPRHDTVYWYQQGPGQDPQFLISFYEKMQSDKGSIPDRFSAQQFSDYHSELNMSSLELGDSALYFCASSPTGTVNTGELFFGEGSRLTVL.

CDR3 coding DNA: TGTGCCAGCAGCGTAGGGGTCGGCACGGGGAACACTGAAGCTTTCTTT. It yields the protein CASSVGVGTGNTEAFF. The chain links TRBV9 to TRBJ1-1, with unresolved D. CDR1 is SGDLS and CDR2 is YYNGEE in the germline V gene. Trimming pared 0 bases from V and 1 base from J, leaving 13 bases between. CDR3 size: 16 residues.

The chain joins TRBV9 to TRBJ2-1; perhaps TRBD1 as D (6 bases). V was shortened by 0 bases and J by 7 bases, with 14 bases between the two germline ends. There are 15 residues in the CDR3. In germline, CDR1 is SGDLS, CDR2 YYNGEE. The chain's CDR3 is CASSVDRGTGNEQFF. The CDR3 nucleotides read TGTGCCAGCAGCGTAGATAGGGGGACGGGTAATGAGCAGTTCTTC.